The present TCR beta chain was sequenced within a study of OX40 agonist ivuxolimab in advanced cancers. Study-wide context: Of the participants, over 30% had some prior anti-PD-1, anti-PD-L1 or anti-CTLA-4 therapy, which was allowed. General study points: The work left the antigen specificity of expanded peripheral T cells undetermined.

Produced via immunoSEQ multiplex PCR; TCRdb's table is partial and in-frame only. The sample lists nearly 70,000 clones, 80% to 90% occurring once. To note about this clone: Its matching antigen is unknown.

This sample comprised CD4+ or CD8+ T cells sorted from blood, obtained in a trial of the OX40 agonist ivuxolimab. The TCR sequence derives from an adult with an advanced solid tumor such as melanoma, head and neck, liver or kidney cancer.

The CDR3 sequence: CASRSGGATNEKLFF. The DNA for the CDR3 is TGTGCCAGCAGATCGGGGGGGGCAACTAATGAAAAACTGTTTTTT. The chain has TRBV5-4 and TRBJ1-4, with D possibly being TRBD1 (5 bases). V lost 5 bases and J 0 bases, leaving 11 bases between the germline ends. This CDR3 region has 15 residues. Germline V gene data show CDR1 as SGHNT and CDR2 as YYREEE (reference sequence).